Listed below are T cell receptor beta chains from one sample, sequenced in a study of cytomegalovirus exposure and HLA in healthy donors. This table comes from immunoSEQ multiplex PCR, and its TCRdb copy is limited to in-frame clones, with some not included. Here the sample spans 250,000 to 350,000 clones, roughly 87% being singletons. The specimen was PBMCs. The receptor source for this set is a woman aged 25 to 39 in good health and CMV-seropositive. Each CDR3 is given with its conserved first and last residue. A D gene is named only where the DNA matches it firmly.

d_gene,v_gene,len,j_gene,CDR3aa,CDR3nt
-,TRBV29-1,15,TRBJ2-1,CSVEDRTGSYNEQFF,TGCAGCGTTGAAGATAGAACGGGCAGCTACAATGAGCAGTTCTTC
-,TRBV5-1,14,TRBJ2-1,CASSIWGGINEQFF,TGCGCCAGCAGCATCTGGGGGGGCATCAATGAGCAGTTCTTC
-,TRBV19,15,TRBJ2-7,CASSTGVGGSYEQYF,TGTGCCAGTAGTACAGGAGTTGGGGGATCCTACGAGCAGTACTTC
-,TRBV4-2,17,TRBJ2-1,CASSQVGGGATYNEQFF,TGTGCCAGCAGCCAAGTAGGAGGGGGGGCCACCTACAATGAGCAGTTCTTC
-,TRBV2,14,TRBJ2-5,CASSEAQYQETQYF,TGTGCCAGCAGTGAAGCACAATACCAAGAGACCCAGTACTTC
-,TRBV4-2,17,TRBJ1-1,CASSQDNRPARRAEAFF,TGTGCCAGCAGCCAAGATAATCGGCCAGCGAGAAGAGCTGAAGCTTTCTTT
TRBD1,TRBV28,15,TRBJ2-1,CASTEGTVSYNEQFF,TGTGCCAGCACCGAAGGGACAGTTTCCTACAATGAGCAGTTCTTC
TRBD2,TRBV30,17,TRBJ2-1,CAWSVGAGAQLRNEQFF,TGTGCCTGGAGTGTCGGGGCGGGAGCCCAACTCAGGAATGAGCAGTTCTTC
-,TRBV28,14,TRBJ2-6,CASSADSGANVLTF,TGTGCCAGCAGTGCGGACTCTGGGGCCAACGTCCTGACTTTC
-,TRBV15,12,TRBJ2-2,CATSAWTGELFF,TGTGCCACCAGCGCATGGACCGGGGAGCTGTTTTTT
TRBD1,TRBV7-9,16,TRBJ2-1,CASSPRTGGGYNEQFF,TGTGCCAGCAGCCCCAGGACAGGGGGCGGTTACAATGAGCAGTTCTTC
TRBD1,TRBV5-1,15,TRBJ2-7,CASSALETGTYEQYF,TGCGCCAGCAGCGCTTTGGAGACAGGGACCTACGAGCAGTACTTC
-,TRBV4-3,14,TRBJ2-2,CASSQVVVSGELFF,TGCGCCAGCAGCCAAGTTGTGGTGTCCGGGGAGCTGTTTTTT
TRBD1,TRBV5-1,16,TRBJ1-2,CASSPGDRGLSYGYTF,TGCGCCAGCAGCCCGGGGGACAGGGGGCTAAGCTATGGCTACACCTTC
TRBD1,TRBV6-5,15,TRBJ1-2,CASRPWTGDDYGYTF,TGTGCCAGCAGACCCTGGACAGGGGATGACTATGGCTACACCTTC
-,TRBV5-1,15,TRBJ1-3,CASSLEWAGGNTIYF,TGCGCCAGCAGCTTGGAATGGGCAGGGGGAAACACCATATATTTT
-,TRBV15,15,TRBJ1-5,CATSRELQVVQPQHF,TGTGCCACCAGCAGAGAGCTCCAGGTGGTTCAGCCCCAGCATTTT
TRBD1,TRBV5-1,16,TRBJ2-6,CASSTTGGSGANVLTF,TGCGCCAGCAGCACTACAGGGGGCTCTGGGGCCAACGTCCTGACTTTC
TRBD1,TRBV30,12,TRBJ1-5,CAWSINRGAQHF,TGTGCCTGGAGTATCAACAGGGGGGCCCAGCATTTT
-,TRBV28,14,TRBJ2-5,CASSQLDNQETQYF,TGTGCCAGCAGTCAACTGGACAACCAAGAGACCCAGTACTTC
-,TRBV10-3,13,TRBJ1-4,CAITTALGEKLFF,TGTGCCATCACCACGGCCCTGGGGGAAAAACTGTTTTTT
-,TRBV6-1,15,TRBJ2-1,CASSDPPRIYNEQFF,TGTGCCAGCAGTGATCCGCCCCGAATTTACAATGAGCAGTTCTTC
-,TRBV5-6,15,TRBJ2-3,CASSLWDALTDTQYF,TGTGCCAGCAGCTTGTGGGACGCTCTCACAGATACGCAGTATTTT
TRBD2,TRBV4-1,16,TRBJ2-1,CASSQFPRGREGLQFF,TGCGCCAGCAGCCAATTCCCCCGCGGGCGGGAGGGTTTGCAGTTCTTC